The text below deals with one T cell receptor (beta chain). Its antigen is unknown. When sampled, the donors appeared nominally healthy, though they likely had unrecorded immune exposures. With 60 Vbeta and 13 Jbeta primers, the PCR was carried out. Study processing details: Among the unique TCR beta chains that a later analysis counted, about 81 million in all, around 11 million were shared. Only in-frame clones appear in the TCRdb table, and some are missing; sequencing was by immunoSEQ multiplex PCR. V, J and clone size reflect that table, while D and trimming were determined from the DNA. The sample contains over 200,000 clones, about 85% of which appear only once. This CDR3 comprises 12 residues. Germline values: CDR1 SGHTA, CDR2 FQGNSA. The germline V and J ends were trimmed by 5 bases and 10 bases, with 9 bases remaining between them. The data are from a study of cytomegalovirus exposure and HLA in healthy donors. Study-level points and caveats: Immune exposure information comprised only CMV serostatus.

The sample was PBMCs. V gene TRBV7-2 combines with J gene TRBJ1-6; D call uncertain. The TCR sequence derives from a human donor in good health. The CDR3 loop reads CASSISWSPLHF. As DNA, the CDR3 is TGTGCCAGCAGCATCAGTTGGTCACCCCTCCACTTT.